The 12 T cell receptor beta chains below come from one sample, sequenced in a study of T-cell reconstitution after alpha-beta-depleted transplantation in children. Preparation of the TCRbeta library was carried out with unique molecular identifiers. TCRdb called the PCR reads again in MiXCR, with one record for every CDR3 protein. This table holds about 590,000 distinct CDR3 sequences, approximately 12% found once. Sequenced here: PBMCs, mostly from graft donor cells, sampled 360 days after TCRalphabeta/CD19-depleted stem cell transplant. These TCRs come from a male patient younger than 18 who had a stem cell transplant for acute myeloid leukemia, so the T cells may come from the graft donor.

This clonotype was detected ten times or more. The chain joins TRBV15 to TRBJ1-2; 9 bases agree with TRBD1. Germline V gene sequence: CDR1 LNHNV, CDR2 YYDKDF (reference sequence). This CDR3 is 15 amino acids long. With 2 bases clipped from V and 0 bases from J, the junction kept 1 base outside the gene matches. This CDR3 reads CATSRTGGSNYGYTF. Here the CDR3 DNA reads TGTGCCACCAGCAGAACAGGGGGCTCTAACTATGGCTACACCTTC.

This chain connects TRBV28 to TRBJ2-1; D remains ambiguous. The CDR3 has 15 residues. The germline V gene has CDR1 MDHEN and CDR2 SYDVKM. V was shortened by 2 bases and J by 0 bases, with 8 bases between the two germline ends. The CDR3 sequence: CASSLAAVSYNEQFF. For the CDR3, the DNA is TGTGCCAGCAGTTTAGCGGCCGTCTCCTACAATGAGCAGTTCTTC.

V gene TRBV7-8 combines with J gene TRBJ2-6; D possibly corresponds to TRBD1 (6 bases). Per the germline V gene, CDR1 is SGHVS and CDR2 is FQNEAQ. The CDR3 loop spans 17 amino acids. V lost 2 bases and J lost 6, with 17 bases in between. The CDR3 is CASSLPTQGPLANVLTF. The CDR3 coding sequence is TGTGCCAGCAGCTTACCGACACAGGGACCCCTGGCCAACGTCCTGACTTTC.

CDR3 protein: CASSSAPPSGNTIYF. The CDR3 region has the DNA TGTGCCAGCAGTTCAGCCCCCCCCTCTGGAAACACCATATATTTT. The rearrangement uses TRBV27 and TRBJ1-3; D unresolved. CDR1 is MNHEY, CDR2 SMNVEV, per germline (reference sequence). V dropped 4 bases and J dropped 0 bases, with 10 bases sitting between them. The CDR3 has 15 amino acids.

The chain carries TRBV7-2 and TRBJ2-7, with TRBD2 matching over 9 bases. V lost 3 bases, J lost 2 bases, and 5 bases stayed unmatched. Germline CDR1 and CDR2: SGHTA and FQGNSA. This CDR3 has 15 amino acids. The CDR3 sequence: CASSFGAGGTYEQYF. CDR3 nucleotide sequence: TGTGCCAGCAGCTTTGGAGCGGGAGGAACCTACGAGCAGTACTTC.

Only a few counts were recorded for this clonotype. This chain connects TRBV4-3 to TRBJ2-2; no reliable D call. The CDR3 loop spans 15 amino acids. CDR1 is LGHNA, CDR2 YSLEER, per germline. V dropped 0 bases and J dropped 5 bases, with 10 bases sitting between them. The CDR3 nucleotides are TGCGCCAGCAGCCAAGATCATGACGAGACCGGGGAGCTGTTTTTT. Its translation is CASSQDHDETGELFF.

This clonotype was recorded a few times. V is TRBV7-9 and J is TRBJ2-7; D gene uncertain. This CDR3 is 12 amino acids long. Germline V gene data show CDR1 as SEHNR and CDR2 as FQNEAQ (reference sequence). Trimming left V 4 bases short and J 7 bases short, with 11 bases between. The CDR3 bases are TGTGCCAGCAGCTCTTCATCTGGGGAGCAGTACTTC. It specifies CASSSSSGEQYF.

A few counts support this clonotype. This chain uses TRBV12-3 or TRBV12-4 with TRBJ2-6; unclear D gene. V lost 1 base, J lost 0 bases, and 7 bases lay in between. This CDR3 is 16 amino acids long. The CDR3 sequence: CASSLGSNSGANVLTF. In DNA form, the CDR3 reads TGTGCCAGCAGTTTAGGCAGCAACTCTGGGGCCAACGTCCTGACTTTC.

CDR3 sequence (DNA): TGTGCCAGCAGCTCTTCGACTAGCTCCCTATCCTACGAGCAGTACTTC. It yields the protein CASSSSTSSLSYEQYF. The chain carries TRBV7-8 and TRBJ2-7; 7 bases fit TRBD2. CDR3 length: 16 residues. V shed 4 bases, J shed 1 base, and the junction held 10 bases outside the gene matches. CDR1 is SGHVS and CDR2 is FQNEAQ in the germline V gene.

This clonotype was seen repeatedly, ten times or more. CDR3 region: CASSEGLFTDTQYF. As DNA, the CDR3 is TGTGCCAGCAGCGAGGGACTATTTACAGATACGCAGTATTTT. The V and J genes are TRBV7-9 and TRBJ2-3; 7 bases are a match to TRBD2. Germline assignment: CDR1 SEHNR and CDR2 FQNEAQ (reference sequence). Unmatched junction bases numbered 5, after V lost 5 bases and J lost 3 bases. The CDR3 is 14 amino acids.

The rearrangement joins TRBV4-3 to TRBJ2-7, with 9 nucleotides matching TRBD2. Germline-derived CDR1 and CDR2 are LGHNA and YSLEER. V gave up 0 bases and J gave up 4 bases; unmatched junction bases: 13. The CDR3 is 18 residues long. DNA for the CDR3: TGCGCCAGCAGCCAAGATCTCCGCCTAGCGGGAAGGGGTTACGAGCAGTACTTC. It yields the protein CASSQDLRLAGRGYEQYF.

In its sample, this clonotype was seen a few times. CDR3 loop: CSARDGSRYGYTF. The CDR3 DNA reads TGCAGTGCTAGAGACGGATCCCGCTATGGCTACACCTTC. The J gene is TRBJ1-2, the V gene TRBV20-1; D unresolved. Per the germline V gene, CDR1 is DFQATT and CDR2 is SNEGSKA (reference sequence). This CDR3 region has 13 residues. The V end lost 0 bases, the J end lost 4 bases, and 9 bases lay between the germline ends.